Listed below are T cell receptor beta chains from one sample, sequenced in a study of blood T cell repertoires in COVID-19. Method: immunoSEQ multiplex PCR; TCRdb's copy keeps in-frame clones and lacks some. Of 150,000 or so clones listed, about 80% were seen once; the top ten hold 3% to 3.5%. The sample taken for sequencing was PBMCs or T cells enriched from blood (not recorded which). These receptors were obtained from a woman aged 55-70 years who had recovered from COVID-19. Each CDR3 is given without its conserved first and last residue. Each record gives: CDR3 protein, clone size, V gene, CDR3 length, J gene. Rows may omit the clone size; those that give it use once, few, many or a size class.

ASSESYMNTEAF | . | TRBV10-2 | 12 | TRBJ1-1
ASKLTWAGMSYEQY | . | TRBV27 | 14 | TRBJ2-7
ASMVGGRGYT | . | TRBV12-3/TRBV12-4 | 10 | TRBJ1-2
ASSRLAIDEQF | once | TRBV3-1/TRBV3-2 | 11 | TRBJ2-1
ASSLPGGRNEQY | . | TRBV5-4 | 12 | TRBJ2-7
ASSLAPAGGYSPLH | many | TRBV7-9 | 14 | TRBJ1-6
ASSFWGGSNQPQH | once | TRBV7-9 | 13 | TRBJ1-5
ASSPGGWTEAF | . | TRBV5-1 | 11 | TRBJ1-1
ASSYSAVLGEQY | . | TRBV6-5 | 12 | TRBJ2-7
ASSSLTGGYRGYT | . | TRBV27 | 13 | TRBJ1-2
ASSPGQGAKEQF | . | TRBV6-6 | 12 | TRBJ2-1
ASSPDTGIYGYT | . | TRBV18 | 12 | TRBJ1-2
ASSLGGTANYGYT | . | TRBV7-2 | 13 | TRBJ1-2
ASSQDRRNYEQY | . | TRBV3-1/TRBV3-2 | 12 | TRBJ2-7